One TCR beta chain is described in this entry. V lost 3 bases to trimming and J lost 8 bases, with 10 bases between them. Germline-derived CDR1 and CDR2 are MNHEY and SVGAGI. CDR3 length: 12 amino acids. Original data processing: Reference gene primer amplification gave nucleated cell count estimates. The assay was immunoSEQ multiplex PCR, and TCRdb's table has in-frame clones only and misses some. Clone size and V and J calls were adopted from that table, with D and trimming inferred from the DNA. The sample has 70,000 or so clones; around 80% are singletons. The entry originates in a study of blood T cell repertoires in COVID-19. Study summary: The samples span acute and convalescent COVID-19 from the United States, Italy and Spain. T cells, B-cell-depleted T cells, or PBMCs provided the cDNA or gDNA that served as material.

Sequenced input: peripheral blood. V usage is TRBV6-5 and J usage is TRBJ1-1; no clear D gene. The sequence was obtained from a human donor in a cohort sampled during active COVID-19. CDR3 nucleotides: TGTGCCAGCAGTTATGGGCAGACCGAAGCTTTCTTT. Protein sequence: CASSYGQTEAFF.